The 31 T cell receptor beta chains given below trace back to one sample, sequenced in a study of early T cells in non-severe SARS-CoV-2 infection. One entry per CDR3 protein results from TCRdb running MiXCR on the 5' RACE reads. The sample has about 34,000 distinct CDR3 sequences, 5% to 6.5% seen once. The sequenced sample consisted of whole blood. Every receptor here comes from an adult who was a healthcare worker with PCR-confirmed SARS-CoV-2 infection or an uninfected control (not recorded which).

This clonotype was counted many times. This chain uses TRBV29-1 with TRBJ2-3; 10 bases are a match to TRBD1. Looked up from germline, CDR1 is SQVTM and CDR2 is ANQGSEA. Trimming took 5 bases from V and 3 from J; bases not matched to a gene: 8. This CDR3 has 15 amino acids. As DNA, the CDR3 is TGCAGCGTTCACCGGACAGGGGGTAGGACAGATACGCAGTATTTT. Residues: CSVHRTGGRTDTQYF.

This chain connects TRBV20-1 to TRBJ1-1; D is undetermined. Germline V CDR1 and CDR2: DFQATT, SNEGSKA (reference sequence). The CDR3 has 15 amino acids. With 0 bases removed from V and 0 bases from J, the gap between germline ends came to 11 bases. This chain's CDR3 is CSARDWSRLNTEAFF. CDR3 nucleotide sequence: TGCAGTGCTAGAGATTGGAGCAGATTGAACACTGAAGCTTTCTTT.

The chain joins TRBV5-6 to TRBJ2-7; D is possibly TRBD1 (6 bases). CDR1 and CDR2 (germline): SGHDT, YYEEEE. With 6 bases removed from V and 2 bases from J, the gap between germline ends came to 15 bases. This CDR3 comprises 14 residues. CDR3 nucleotides: TGTGCCAGCACCTCATACAAGGGGGCCTACGAGCAGTACTTC. Protein: CASTSYKGAYEQYF.

The sample holds a few counts of this clonotype. The chain carries TRBV6-5 and TRBJ2-2; a possible D gene is TRBD1 (5 bases). The V and J ends lost 9 bases and 1 base respectively, with 12 bases between them. The CDR3 is 14 amino acids. In germline, CDR1 is MNHEY, CDR2 SVGAGI. CDR3 sequence (DNA): TGTGCCAGTGCAAACAGGTGGAACACCGGGGAGCTGTTTTTT. It translates to CASANRWNTGELFF.

This clonotype has ten or more counts. The CDR3 spells CASSPSAGRVATEAFF. The CDR3 DNA sequence: TGTGCCAGCTCACCGTCGGCAGGGAGGGTGGCCACTGAAGCTTTCTTT. V gene TRBV18 combines with J gene TRBJ1-1; the D gene is possibly TRBD1 (5 bases). CDR3 length: 16 amino acids. Germline V gene sequence: CDR1 KGHSH, CDR2 LQKENI. V lost 3 bases, J lost 4 bases, and 18 bases lay in between.

The sample holds many counts of this clonotype. This chain connects TRBV28 to TRBJ2-2; a possible D gene is TRBD1 (5 bases). From germline, CDR1 is MDHEN and CDR2 SYDVKM. The length of the CDR3 is 16 residues. Trimming cost V 1 base and J 0 bases, with 9 bases left between them. The CDR3 reads CASSLLTDANTGELFF. Here the CDR3 DNA reads TGTGCCAGCAGTTTATTGACAGACGCGAACACCGGGGAGCTGTTTTTT.

This clonotype was seen at least ten times. This chain connects TRBV29-1 to TRBJ2-1, with D tentatively TRBD1 (5 bases). CDR1 and CDR2 from the germline V gene are SQVTM and ANQGSEA. V was clipped by 6 bases and J by 3 bases, with 12 bases between them. The CDR3 spans 13 residues. The CDR3 region is CSVSGNGYNEQFF. CDR3 in DNA: TGCAGCGTATCAGGGAATGGCTACAATGAGCAGTTCTTC.

This clonotype was seen ten or more times. This rearrangement joins TRBV12-3 or TRBV12-4 to TRBJ1-1; D may be TRBD1 (6 bases). V dropped 6 bases and J dropped 3 bases, with 11 bases sitting between them. The CDR3 has 13 amino acids. CDR3 amino acids: CASRRDTYTEAFF. Written as DNA, the CDR3 is TGTGCCAGCAGGAGGGACACGTACACTGAAGCTTTCTTT.

This clonotype was counted many times. The chain is built from TRBV29-1 and TRBJ2-7, with D possibly TRBD2 on 6 matching bases. Between the trimmed V and J ends, which lost 2 bases and 6 bases, there was a span of 8 bases. The length of the CDR3 is 11 residues. Germline V gene sequence: CDR1 SQVTM, CDR2 ANQGSEA. CDR3 sequence: CSVEWGVEQYF. For the CDR3, the DNA is TGCAGCGTTGAATGGGGGGTCGAGCAGTACTTC.

This clonotype was picked up many times. The chain couples TRBV5-6 to TRBJ2-2; 9 bases align to TRBD2. CDR1 and CDR2 (germline): SGHDT, YYEEEE. The J segment lost 5 bases and the V segment lost 2 bases, leaving 4 bases of the junction unmatched. The CDR3 totals 15 residues. CDR3 sequence reads: CASSLERGATGELFF. The CDR3 coding sequence is TGTGCCAGCAGCTTAGAGCGGGGGGCGACCGGGGAGCTGTTTTTT. The full variable domain, with the rest looked up from reference TRBV5-6 and TRBJ2-2, is DAGVTQSPTHLIKTRGQQVTLRCSPKSGHDTVSWYQQALGQGPQFIFQYYEEEERQRGNFPDRFSGHQFPNYSSELNVNALLLGDSALYLCASSLERGATGELFFGEGSRLTVL.

This clonotype was observed at least ten times. V usage is TRBV2 and J usage is TRBJ2-1; D is possibly TRBD2 (5 bases). CDR3 length: 13 amino acids. The ends were cut back, 6 bases at V and 4 bases at J, with 10 bases in the middle. Germline V gene data show CDR1 as SNHLY and CDR2 as FYNNEI. The CDR3 DNA follows: TGTGCCAGCAGCCTGACTACTTACAATGAGCAGTTCTTC. Its protein is CASSLTTYNEQFF. The variable domain in full, completed from reference TRBV2 and TRBJ2-1, reads EPEVTQTPSHQVTQMGQEVILRCVPISNHLYFYWYRQILGQKVEFLVSFYNNEISEKSEIFDDQFSVERPDGSNFTLKIRSTKLEDSAMYFCASSLTTYNEQFFGPGTRLTVL.

This clonotype was seen at least ten times. V gene TRBV2 combines with J gene TRBJ1-2, with 9 bases that match TRBD1. Germline V CDR1 and CDR2: SNHLY, FYNNEI. V dropped 1 base and J dropped 4; count of bases not matched to a gene: 7. This CDR3 comprises 16 residues. The CDR3 sequence is CASSEDGTGFGYGYTF. CDR3 bases: TGTGCCAGCAGTGAAGATGGGACAGGGTTTGGCTATGGCTACACCTTC.

This clonotype was found many times. The gene calls are TRBV6-5 and TRBJ1-2; TRBD1 matches 11 bases. CDR3 length: 14 amino acids. V lost 6 bases, J lost 8 bases, and 8 bases stayed unmatched. Germline assignment: CDR1 MNHEY and CDR2 SVGAGI. CDR3: CASRGRTGGFGYTF. The CDR3 bases are TGTGCCAGCAGGGGCCGGACAGGGGGCTTCGGCTACACCTTC.

This clonotype was picked up many times. V gene TRBV30 combines with J gene TRBJ2-7, with 8 nucleotides matching TRBD1. There are 15 residues in the CDR3. Germline CDR1 GTSNPN, CDR2 SVGIG (reference sequence). The trim removed 0 bases at V and 4 bases at J, leaving 8 bases unmatched. CDR3 nucleotide sequence: TGTGCCTGGAGTGTACCCGACAGGGGACGGTACGAGCAGTACTTC. It encodes CAWSVPDRGRYEQYF.

This clonotype was counted between two and nine times. The V and J genes are TRBV2 and TRBJ2-1; a weak D match, TRBD1 (8 bases). The germline V gene has CDR1 SNHLY and CDR2 FYNNEI. This CDR3 is built from 14 residues. Trimming pared 5 bases from V and 4 bases from J, leaving 12 bases between. The CDR3 coding sequence is TGTGCCAGCAGTCCACAGGGGGGGTACAATGAGCAGTTCTTC. This gives the protein CASSPQGGYNEQFF.

This clonotype was counted a few times. The gene calls are TRBV7-8 and TRBJ1-4; no definite D call. Germline V gives CDR1 SGHVS, CDR2 FQNEAQ. The CDR3 has 13 amino acids. V lost 4 bases and J lost 7, with 10 bases in between. This chain's CDR3 is CASSWRGPEKLFF. The CDR3 coding sequence is TGTGCCAGCAGCTGGAGAGGTCCTGAAAAACTGTTTTTT.

This clonotype has ten or more counts. The V call is TRBV7-2, the J call TRBJ1-1; 9 bases line up with TRBD1. This CDR3 is built from 15 residues. Trimming at V came to 6 bases and at J to 1 base, leaving 6 bases not matched to a gene. Per germline, CDR1 SGHTA and CDR2 FQGNSA. CDR3 loop: CASSGQGWGNTEAFF. CDR3 sequence (DNA): TGTGCCAGCAGTGGACAGGGGTGGGGGAACACTGAAGCTTTCTTT.

This chain uses TRBV28 with TRBJ2-5; 8 positions match TRBD2. The germline CDR1 and CDR2 sequences are MDHEN and SYDVKM. This CDR3 is built from 18 residues. The ends lost 2 bases at V and 1 base at J; junction bases unmatched: 12. The CDR3 DNA sequence: TGTGCCAGCAGTTTAAAACGGGGTACTAGCGGTCTCCAAGAGACCCAGTACTTC. Its translation: CASSLKRGTSGLQETQYF.

The chain links TRBV6-2 or TRBV6-3 to TRBJ2-2; 12 nucleotides line up with TRBD2. J gave up 4 bases and V 5 bases, and 5 bases lay outside the gene matches. The CDR3 loop spans 16 amino acids. In germline, CDR1 is MNHEY, CDR2 SVGEGT. Here the CDR3 DNA reads TGTGCCAGCAGTAACCTAGCGGGGGGGCTCACCGGGGAGCTGTTTTTT. Protein product: CASSNLAGGLTGELFF.

Ten or more counts support this clonotype. The gene calls are TRBV4-3 and TRBJ1-1; a possible D gene is TRBD1 (5 bases). The CDR3 has 14 amino acids. Germline assignment: CDR1 LGHNA and CDR2 YSLEER. Trimming shortened V by 4 bases and J by 1 base, and 10 bases separated the two germline ends. The DNA of the CDR3 is TGCGCCAGCAGCCGAACAGGAGAGAACACTGAAGCTTTCTTT. Its protein is CASSRTGENTEAFF.

The chain couples TRBV27 to TRBJ1-2; maybe TRBD1 (5 bases). CDR3 length equals 13 residues. V was clipped by 8 bases and J by 4 bases, with 14 bases between them. Germline V gene sequence: CDR1 MNHEY, CDR2 SMNVEV (reference sequence). For the CDR3, the DNA is TGTGCCAGCGGGTCCAGGGCTAGCTATGGCTACACCTTC. Its protein product is CASGSRASYGYTF.

This clonotype was picked up many times. This sequence joins TRBV5-6 and TRBJ1-5; D remains ambiguous. CDR3 length: 16 amino acids. V was pared by 0 bases and J by 0 bases, with 10 bases between. Germline-derived CDR1 and CDR2 are SGHDT and YYEEEE. The CDR3 DNA reads as TGTGCCAGCAGCTTGGCCGGAGGGAGTAGCAATCAGCCCCAGCATTTT. Translation: CASSLAGGSSNQPQHF.

This clonotype was seen a handful of times. V and J are TRBV27 and TRBJ2-7; D is ambiguous. V was trimmed by 4 bases and J by 2 bases, leaving 12 bases between them. This CDR3 has 14 residues. Germline V gene sequence: CDR1 MNHEY, CDR2 SMNVEV (reference sequence). This CDR3 reads CASSSSTVTYEQYF. CDR3 nucleotide sequence: TGTGCCAGCAGTTCCTCGACTGTTACCTACGAGCAGTACTTC.

The V call is TRBV12-3 or TRBV12-4, the J call TRBJ2-7, with D maybe TRBD1 (5 bases). The CDR3 has 14 amino acids. V shed 6 bases and J shed 2 bases, with 14 bases lying between them. This chain's CDR3 is CASSLTQVAYEQYF. The CDR3 DNA reads TGTGCCAGCAGCCTAACACAGGTCGCCTACGAGCAGTACTTC.

The sample holds a few counts of this clonotype. The chain uses TRBV4-1 and TRBJ2-1; possibly TRBD1 for D (6 bases). V shed 2 bases and J shed 5 bases, with 10 bases lying between them. CDR3 size: 14 residues. Germline V lookup: CDR1 MGHRA, CDR2 YSYEKL. The CDR3 region is CASSQWDTNNEQFF. The DNA for the CDR3 is TGCGCCAGCAGCCAATGGGACACGAACAATGAGCAGTTCTTC.

This clonotype was recorded many times. The chain recombines TRBV20-1 with TRBJ2-7; D is possibly TRBD1 (6 bases). Trimming stripped 5 bases from V and 6 bases from J, with 11 bases between. CDR3 length: 11 residues. CDR1 and CDR2 from the germline V gene are DFQATT and SNEGSKA (reference sequence). CDR3 amino acids: CSAWTAREQYF. The CDR3 DNA follows: TGCAGTGCTTGGACAGCCCGCGAGCAGTACTTC.

To note about this clonotype: Possible read error: a much larger clone is one base away. V gene TRBV20-1 combines with J gene TRBJ2-3; maybe TRBD2 (6 bases). With 5 bases removed from V and 4 bases from J, the gap between germline ends came to 10 bases. The CDR3 is made up of 12 amino acids. Germline V lookup: CDR1 DFQATT, CDR2 SNEGSKA (reference sequence). CDR3 sequence: CSAYTSPDTQYF. As DNA, the CDR3 is TGCAGTGCTTACACTAGCCCAGATACGCAGTATTTT.

The J gene is TRBJ1-5, the V gene TRBV28, with D hard to call. Trimming left V 6 bases short and J 5 bases short, with 8 bases between. The CDR3 contains 12 residues. From germline, CDR1 is MDHEN and CDR2 SYDVKM. CDR3 region: CASSSTDQPQHF. The DNA for the CDR3 is TGTGCCAGCAGCTCCACCGATCAGCCCCAGCATTTT.

This clonotype was recorded at least ten times. This sequence joins TRBV12-3 or TRBV12-4 and TRBJ1-6; 7 nucleotides align to TRBD1. This CDR3 is 16 amino acids long. Trimming took 5 bases from V and 6 from J; bases not matched to a gene: 10. CDR3 DNA: TGTGCCAGCAGTGAAACAGGGGTGGCCCTTAATTCACCCCTCCACTTT. Translating gives CASSETGVALNSPLHF.

This clonotype was recorded many times. The CDR3 spells CSARAGVTTNEKLFF. In nucleotides, the CDR3 is TGCAGTGCTAGAGCCGGAGTCACAACTAATGAAAAACTGTTTTTT. The chain couples TRBV20-1 to TRBJ1-4; D is undetermined. Germline CDR1 reads DFQATT; CDR2 reads SNEGSKA (reference sequence). CDR3 size: 15 residues. Trimming removed 1 base from V and 0 bases from J, with 9 bases in between.

This clonotype was seen at least ten times. The chain combines TRBV4-1 with TRBJ1-1, with D maybe TRBD1 (6 bases). CDR1 and CDR2 from the germline V gene are MGHRA and YSYEKL. The CDR3 is made up of 16 amino acids. V lost 1 base, J lost 7 bases, and 19 bases lay in between. CDR3 nucleotides: TGCGCCAGCAGCCAAGGACCGGGGGCGAGCACAGATGAAGCTTTCTTT. It translates to CASSQGPGASTDEAFF.